This entry lists 19 T cell receptor beta chains sequenced from one sample in a study of cytomegalovirus exposure and HLA in healthy donors (dated by TCRdb to between 2016 and 2019). The library was generated by the immunoSEQ multiplex PCR assay. The multiplex PCR relied on a mix of 60 forward primers for TCR Vbeta segments and 13 reverse primers for TCR Jbeta segments. TCRdb obtained this table from immuneACCESS and retained in-frame rearrangements with V and J assigned. These tables miss some clones; where compared with another copy, unresolved V genes account for less than half of the shortfall, and the remainder is unexplained. This sample is represented by roughly 120,000 clones; roughly 80% of them were singletons. The ten largest make up approximately 0.22% of the sample. Sequenced sample: PBMCs. The receptors were gathered from a man in his forties or fifties in good health and CMV-seronegative.

The chain joins TRBV7-9 to TRBJ2-2; D not certain. Trimming removed 1 base from V and 2 bases from J, with 5 bases in between. The length of the CDR3 is 14 residues. CDR1 is SEHNR and CDR2 is FQNEAQ in the germline V gene (reference sequence). CDR3 protein: CASSLGDNTGELFF. In DNA form, the CDR3 reads TGTGCCAGCAGCTTAGGAGATAACACCGGGGAGCTGTTTTTT.

The gene calls are TRBV5-5 and TRBJ2-2, with TRBD1 matching 7 bases. This CDR3 spans 15 amino acids. J gave up 7 bases and V 4 bases, and 10 bases lay outside the gene matches. In germline, CDR1 is SGHKS, CDR2 YYEKEE (reference sequence). In DNA form, the CDR3 reads TGTGCCAGCAGCCCGTTGACAGGGTCTAACGGGGAGCTGTTTTTT. Amino acids: CASSPLTGSNGELFF.

The rearrangement joins TRBV27 to TRBJ1-2; TRBD1 matches 7 bases. The CDR3 is 11 residues long. V shed 10 bases, J shed 5 bases, and the junction held 4 bases outside the gene matches. Germline-derived CDR1 and CDR2 are MNHEY and SMNVEV (reference sequence). The CDR3: CATATGYGYTF. In DNA form, the CDR3 reads TGTGCCACCGCGACAGGGTATGGCTACACCTTC.

The chain recombines TRBV18 with TRBJ2-7; D not resolved. Germline assignment: CDR1 KGHSH and CDR2 LQKENI. The length of the CDR3 is 13 residues. The V end lost 3 bases, the J end lost 1 base, and 7 bases lay between the germline ends. The CDR3 here is CASSPSPSYEQYF. The CDR3 nucleotides are TGTGCCAGCTCACCGTCCCCGTCCTACGAGCAGTACTTC.

This clone came up once. The rearrangement joins TRBV21-1 to TRBJ2-7; TRBD2, the D gene given by the table, was not confirmed from the DNA. TRBV21-1 is termed a pseudogene. The CDR3 is 16 residues long. CDR3 residues: CASSKLYCGSPYEQYF. The DNA for the CDR3 is TGTGCCAGCAGCAAACTCTATTGCGGGAGTCCGTACGAGCAGTACTTC.

The rearrangement joins TRBV5-1 to TRBJ2-5; the match to TRBD1 covers 9 bases. V gave up 2 bases and J gave up 0 bases; unmatched junction bases: 2. The CDR3 has 15 amino acids. In germline, CDR1 is SGHRS, CDR2 YFSETQ. CDR3 residues: CASSLGTGYQETQYF. CDR3 DNA sequence: TGCGCCAGCAGCTTAGGGACAGGGTACCAAGAGACCCAGTACTTC.

J is TRBJ2-7 and V is TRBV5-4; possibly TRBD1 for D (5 bases). This CDR3 spans 13 amino acids. V lost 4 bases and J lost 4, with 12 bases in between. Germline V CDR1 and CDR2: SGHNT, YYREEE (reference sequence). Here the CDR3 DNA reads TGTGCCAGCAGCAGCCCACAGGTTTACGAGCAGTACTTC. Amino acids: CASSSPQVYEQYF.

This rearrangement joins TRBV11-1 to TRBJ2-1; 11 bases align to TRBD2. The CDR3 has 18 residues. V was pared by 2 bases and J by 9 bases, with 15 bases of the junction left unmatched. The germline V gene encodes CDR1 SGHAT and CDR2 FQDESV (reference sequence). This CDR3 reads CASSLYRGSGRGGGEQFF. The CDR3 DNA reads as TGTGCCAGCAGCTTATATCGGGGTAGCGGGAGGGGGGGCGGTGAGCAGTTCTTC.

The rearrangement joins TRBV10-3 to TRBJ1-1; D remains ambiguous. V was pared by 0 bases and J by 7 bases, with 9 bases between. The CDR3 covers 13 residues. Germline V lookup: CDR1 ENHRY, CDR2 SYGVKD. The CDR3 reads CAISESRSVEAFF. CDR3 in DNA: TGTGCCATCAGTGAGTCGAGGTCAGTTGAAGCTTTCTTT.

V usage is TRBV28 and J usage is TRBJ1-2, with TRBD1 identical over 7 bases. This CDR3 has 14 amino acids. Germline-derived CDR1 and CDR2 are MDHEN and SYDVKM. With 5 bases clipped from V and 0 bases from J, the junction kept 3 bases outside the gene matches. CDR3 nucleotides: TGTGCCAGCAGTCAAGGGGGCCCTAACTATGGCTACACCTTC. It is translated as CASSQGGPNYGYTF.

The gene calls are TRBV29-1 and TRBJ2-1; TRBD2 is a possible D gene (6 bases). CDR3 length equals 12 residues. CDR1 is SQVTM, CDR2 ANQGSEA, per germline. V shed 7 bases and J shed 7 bases, with 14 bases lying between them. CDR3 DNA: TGCAGCGCTCCCCTTCGGGGGAATGAGCAGTTCTTC. Its translation is CSAPLRGNEQFF.

The chain has TRBV9 and TRBJ1-1; no definite D call. Per germline, CDR1 SGDLS and CDR2 YYNGEE. The V end was cut by 4 bases, the J end by 1 base, with 14 bases between. This CDR3 is 15 amino acids long. DNA for the CDR3: TGTGCCAGCAGCCCCTGGAGCGATGGGAACACTGAAGCTTTCTTT. Its translation: CASSPWSDGNTEAFF.

This clone was seen more than once but under ten times. CDR3 amino acids: CASSQQGSGANVLTF. The CDR3 bases are TGCGCCAGCAGCCAACAGGGTTCTGGGGCCAACGTCCTGACTTTC. The chain uses TRBV4-3 and TRBJ2-6; weak D call: TRBD1 (5 bases). V gave up 2 bases and J gave up 1 base, with 6 bases separating them. Germline assignment: CDR1 LGHNA and CDR2 YSLEER. CDR3 length: 15 amino acids.

The chain recombines TRBV5-6 with TRBJ2-7; the match to TRBD1 covers 7 bases. J gave up 0 bases and V 3 bases, and 3 bases lay outside the gene matches. The CDR3 has 14 residues. Germline values: CDR1 SGHDT, CDR2 YYEEEE. The CDR3 here is CASSWGQPSYEQYF. Here the CDR3 DNA reads TGTGCCAGCAGCTGGGGACAGCCCTCCTACGAGCAGTACTTC.

The rearrangement joins TRBV15 to TRBJ2-1; 8 bases line up with TRBD2. CDR1 and CDR2 from the germline V gene are LNHNV and YYDKDF (reference sequence). The CDR3 runs 14 residues. Trimming cost V 4 bases and J 5 bases; bases outside gene matches: 4. The DNA for the CDR3 is TGTGCCACCAGCAAAGGACTAGCAAACAATGAGCAGTTCTTC. It yields the protein CATSKGLANNEQFF.

This clone was recorded a few times. The genes are TRBV6-4 and TRBJ1-5; 7 positions agree with TRBD1. V gave up 5 bases and J gave up 3 bases; unmatched junction bases: 7. CDR1 is MRHNA, CDR2 SNTAGT, per germline. The CDR3 consists of 15 residues. The CDR3 DNA is TGTGCCAGCAGTACAACAGGGGCCCCCAATCAGCCCCAGCATTTT. This translates into CASSTTGAPNQPQHF.

V and J are TRBV4-1 and TRBJ1-2, with a weak D call TRBD1 (6 bases). Trimming removed 4 bases from V and 7 bases from J, with 16 bases in between. The CDR3 is 14 amino acids. In germline, CDR1 is MGHRA, CDR2 YSYEKL. The CDR3 sequence is CASSRDMGTGGYTF. Written as DNA, the CDR3 is TGCGCCAGCAGCCGGGACATGGGAACGGGTGGCTACACCTTC.

The chain couples TRBV5-1 to TRBJ1-4; D unclear. Germline CDR1 and CDR2: SGHRS and YFSETQ. The CDR3 is made up of 15 amino acids. The V and J ends lost 4 bases and 1 base respectively, with 11 bases between them. The CDR3 DNA sequence: TGCGCCAGCAGCGGCGGACTCGGAACTAATGAAAAACTGTTTTTT. Translated, it gives CASSGGLGTNEKLFF.

In the case of this clone: The germline gene is not matched at one end of the junction; a read error may be the cause. This chain joins TRBV7-7 and TRBJ2-5, with no clear D. Germline values: CDR1 SSHAT, CDR2 FNYEAQ (reference sequence). CDR3 size: 13 residues. The CDR3 protein is CASSLASMQTQYF. The CDR3 region has the DNA TGTGCTAGCAGCTTAGCTAGTATGCAGACCCAGTACTTC.